This T cell receptor beta chain was recovered during a study of shared clonotypes between healthy human individuals. The wider study: CD4 naive and CD4 memory each took three plates per donor, while CD8 naive took two and CD8 memory one.

Trimming removed 5 bases from V and 1 base from J, with 10 bases in between. This CDR3 region has 15 residues. Germline CDR1 reads SGHNT; CDR2 reads YYREEE (reference sequence). The donors, all of them Caucasian adults, lived in Nashville, Tennessee. CD4+ cell separation produced CD45RA+ naive and CD45RA-negative memory subsets. Study-wide results and limits: Estimated richness values were generally larger in naive subsets than in memory subsets.

As concerns this clone: The antigen is undetermined.

Assay used: immunoSEQ multiplex PCR; TCRdb lists only in-frame clones, some missing. Of over 1.5 million clones listed, 95% to 99% are singletons. The TCR originated in a man aged 25 to 40 in good health. Sequencing input: naive CD4+ T cells sorted from blood. Subset meaning: CD45RA+ positively selected. The rearrangement uses TRBV5-4 and TRBJ2-6; D remains ambiguous. The CDR3, as DNA: TGTGCCAGCAGGCGTGACGGTTCTGGGGCCAACGTCCTGACTTTC. Translation: CASRRDGSGANVLTF.